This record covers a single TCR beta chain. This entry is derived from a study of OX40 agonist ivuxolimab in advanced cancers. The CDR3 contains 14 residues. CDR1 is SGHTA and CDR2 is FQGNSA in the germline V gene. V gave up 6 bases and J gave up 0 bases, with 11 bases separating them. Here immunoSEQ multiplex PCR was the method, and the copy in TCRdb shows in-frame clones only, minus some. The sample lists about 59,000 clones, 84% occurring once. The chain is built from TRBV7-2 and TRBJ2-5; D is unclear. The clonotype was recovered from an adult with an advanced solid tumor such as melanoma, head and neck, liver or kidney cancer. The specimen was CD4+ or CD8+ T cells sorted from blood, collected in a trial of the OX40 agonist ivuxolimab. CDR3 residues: CASRRTSYQETQYF. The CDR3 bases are TGTGCCAGCAGAAGGACGTCGTACCAAGAGACCCAGTACTTC.